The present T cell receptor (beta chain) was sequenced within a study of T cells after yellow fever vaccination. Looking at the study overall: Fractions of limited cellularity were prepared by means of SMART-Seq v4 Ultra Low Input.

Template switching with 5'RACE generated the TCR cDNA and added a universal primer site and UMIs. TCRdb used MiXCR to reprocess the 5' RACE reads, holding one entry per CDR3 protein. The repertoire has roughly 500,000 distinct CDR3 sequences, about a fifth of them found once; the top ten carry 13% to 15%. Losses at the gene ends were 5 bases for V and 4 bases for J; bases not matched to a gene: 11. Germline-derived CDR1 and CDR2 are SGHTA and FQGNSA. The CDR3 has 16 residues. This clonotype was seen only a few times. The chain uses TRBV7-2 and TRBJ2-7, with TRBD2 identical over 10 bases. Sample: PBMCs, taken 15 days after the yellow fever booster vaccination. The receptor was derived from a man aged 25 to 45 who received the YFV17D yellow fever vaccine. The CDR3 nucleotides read TGTGCCAGCAGCCAGCGGGAGGGCCTCGGAGGATACGAGCAGTACTTC. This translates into CASSQREGLGGYEQYF. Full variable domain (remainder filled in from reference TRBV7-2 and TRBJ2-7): GAGVSQSPSNKVTEKGKDVELRCDPISGHTALYWYRQSLGQGLEFLIYFQGNSAPDKSGLPSDRFSAERTGGSVSTLTIQRTQQEDSAVYLCASSQREGLGGYEQYFGPGTRLTVT.